The clone carrying this T cell receptor (beta chain) came up a few times. Its antigen is undetermined. CDR3 length equals 14 residues. The germline V gene has CDR1 GTSNPN and CDR2 SVGIG (reference sequence). Trimming removed 6 bases at V and 0 bases at J, with 15 bases between. This sample was included in a study of regulatory T cells in long-lasting Graves disease. Study results and limitations: In persistent patients, shared public clonotypes (around 2,500) outnumbered those in new patients (around 1,000).

Time point here: newly diagnosed GD, antithyroid drugs for less than 3 months. The TCR library was prepared using RNA isolated from PBMCs. Arm-PCR of CDR3 regions with iRepertoire HTBI primers generated TCR beta libraries. TCRdb itself ran the multiplex PCR reads through MiXCR, one entry per CDR3 protein. The sample has roughly 400,000 distinct CDR3 sequences, 15% seen once; the top ten hold approximately 7.8%. These sequences were also reported in another study, on T cells in Graves' hyperthyroidism and ophthalmopathy.

The chain couples TRBV30 to TRBJ2-7, with D possibly called TRBD1 or TRBD2 (5 bases each). The clonotype was recovered from a woman aged 40 to 49 with Graves disease. The input for sequencing was peripheral blood mononuclear cells (PBMCs), taken at new diagnosis, from a patient treated with antithyroid drugs. The DNA of the CDR3 is TGTGCCTGCAATGAGGGGCCGAGCTCCTACGAGCAGTACTTC. Protein sequence: CACNEGPSSYEQYF.